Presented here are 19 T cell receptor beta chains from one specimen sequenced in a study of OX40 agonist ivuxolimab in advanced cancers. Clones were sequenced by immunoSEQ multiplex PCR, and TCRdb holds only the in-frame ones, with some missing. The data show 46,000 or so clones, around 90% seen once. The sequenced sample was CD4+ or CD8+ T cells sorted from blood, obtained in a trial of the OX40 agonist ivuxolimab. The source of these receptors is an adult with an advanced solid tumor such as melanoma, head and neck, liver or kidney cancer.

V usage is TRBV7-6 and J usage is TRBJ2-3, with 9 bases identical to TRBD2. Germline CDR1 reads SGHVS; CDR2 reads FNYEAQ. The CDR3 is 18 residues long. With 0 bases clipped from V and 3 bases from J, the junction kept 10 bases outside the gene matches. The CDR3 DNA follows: TGTGCCAGCAGCTTAGCGGCGTATAGCGGGAGCTCAACAGATACGCAGTATTTT. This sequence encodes CASSLAAYSGSSTDTQYF. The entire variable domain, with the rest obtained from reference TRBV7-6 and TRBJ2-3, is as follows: GAGVSQSPRYKVTKRGQDVALRCDPISGHVSLYWYRQALGQGPEFLTYFNYEAQQDKSGLPNDRFSAERPEGSISTLTIQRTEQRDSAMYRCASSLAAYSGSSTDTQYFGPGTRLTVL.

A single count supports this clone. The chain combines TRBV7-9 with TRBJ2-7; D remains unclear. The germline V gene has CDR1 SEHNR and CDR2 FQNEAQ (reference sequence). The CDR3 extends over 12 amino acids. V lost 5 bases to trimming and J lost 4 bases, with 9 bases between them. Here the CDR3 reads CASSPGPYEQYF. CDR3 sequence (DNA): TGTGCCAGCAGCCCGGGCCCGTACGAGCAGTACTTC. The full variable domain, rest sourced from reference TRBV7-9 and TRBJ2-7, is DTGVSQNPRHKITKRGQNVTFRCDPISEHNRLYWYRQTLGQGPEFLTYFQNEAQLEKSRLLSDRFSAERPKGSFSTLEIQRTEQGDSAMYLCASSPGPYEQYFGPGTRLTVT.

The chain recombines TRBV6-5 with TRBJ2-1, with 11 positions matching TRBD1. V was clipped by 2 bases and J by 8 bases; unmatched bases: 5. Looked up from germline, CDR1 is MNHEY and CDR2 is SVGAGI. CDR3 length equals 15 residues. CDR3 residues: CASSYEGQGADEQFF. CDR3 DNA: TGTGCCAGCAGTTACGAAGGACAGGGGGCCGATGAGCAGTTCTTC.

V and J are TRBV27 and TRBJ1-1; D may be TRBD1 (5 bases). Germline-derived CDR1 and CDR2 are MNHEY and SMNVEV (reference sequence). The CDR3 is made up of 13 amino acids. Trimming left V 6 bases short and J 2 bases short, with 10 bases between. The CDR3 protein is CASRGGTNTEAFF. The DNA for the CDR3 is TGTGCCAGCAGAGGTGGGACCAACACTGAAGCTTTCTTT.

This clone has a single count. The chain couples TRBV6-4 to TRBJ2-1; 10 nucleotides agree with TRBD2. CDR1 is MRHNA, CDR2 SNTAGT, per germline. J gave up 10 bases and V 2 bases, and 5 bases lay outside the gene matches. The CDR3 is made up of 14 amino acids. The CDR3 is CASSDERGGLEQFF. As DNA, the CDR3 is TGTGCCAGCAGTGACGAGCGGGGGGGCTTGGAGCAGTTCTTC.

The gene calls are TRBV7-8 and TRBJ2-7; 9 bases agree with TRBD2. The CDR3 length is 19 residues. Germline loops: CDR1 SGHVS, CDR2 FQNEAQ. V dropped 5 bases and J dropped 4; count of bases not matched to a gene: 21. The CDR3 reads CASSPPRGAGGPGAYEQYF. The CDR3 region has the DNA TGTGCCAGCAGCCCCCCCCGAGGAGCGGGGGGCCCGGGGGCTTACGAGCAGTACTTC.

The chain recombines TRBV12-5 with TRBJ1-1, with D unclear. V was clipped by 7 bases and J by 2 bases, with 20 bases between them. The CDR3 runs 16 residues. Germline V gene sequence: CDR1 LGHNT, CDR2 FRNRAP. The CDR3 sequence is CASENDAIKLNTEAFF. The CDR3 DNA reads TGTGCTAGTGAAAACGACGCAATAAAGTTAAACACTGAAGCTTTCTTT. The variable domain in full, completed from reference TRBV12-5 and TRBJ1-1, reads DARVTQTPRHKVTEMGQEVTMRCQPILGHNTVFWYRQTMMQGLELLAYFRNRAPLDDSGMPKDRFSAEMPDATLATLKIQPSEPRDSAVYFCASENDAIKLNTEAFFGQGTRLTVV.

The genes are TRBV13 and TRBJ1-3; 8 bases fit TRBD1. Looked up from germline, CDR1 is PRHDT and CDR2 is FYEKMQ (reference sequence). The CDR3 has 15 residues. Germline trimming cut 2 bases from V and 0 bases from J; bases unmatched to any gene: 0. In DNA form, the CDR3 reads TGTGCCAGCAGCTTACAGGGGGCCTCTGGAAACACCATATATTTT. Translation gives CASSLQGASGNTIYF.

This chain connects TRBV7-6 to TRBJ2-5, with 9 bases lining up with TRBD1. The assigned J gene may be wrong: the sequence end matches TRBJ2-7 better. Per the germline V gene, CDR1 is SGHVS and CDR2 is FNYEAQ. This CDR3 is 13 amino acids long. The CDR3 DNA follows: TGTGCCAGCAGCTCGGACAGGGGACACGAGCAGTACTTC. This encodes CASSSDRGHEQYF.

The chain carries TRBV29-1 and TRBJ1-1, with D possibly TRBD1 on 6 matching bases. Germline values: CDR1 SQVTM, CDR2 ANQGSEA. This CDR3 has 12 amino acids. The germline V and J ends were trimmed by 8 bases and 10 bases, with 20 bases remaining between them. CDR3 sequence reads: CSTPRGVEGAFF. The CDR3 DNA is TGCAGCACCCCCAGGGGAGTGGAGGGAGCTTTCTTT.

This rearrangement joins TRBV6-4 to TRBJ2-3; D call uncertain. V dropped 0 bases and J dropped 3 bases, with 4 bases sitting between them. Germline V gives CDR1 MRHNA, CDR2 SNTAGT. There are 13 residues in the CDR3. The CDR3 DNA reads TGTGCCAGCAGTGACTCGACAACAGATACGCAGTATTTT. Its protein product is CASSDSTTDTQYF.

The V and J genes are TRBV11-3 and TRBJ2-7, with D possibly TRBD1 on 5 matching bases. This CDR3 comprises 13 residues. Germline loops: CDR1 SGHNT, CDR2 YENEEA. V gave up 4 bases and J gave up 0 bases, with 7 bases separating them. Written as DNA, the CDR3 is TGTGCCAGCAGCTCGACAGACTCCTACGAGCAGTACTTC. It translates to CASSSTDSYEQYF. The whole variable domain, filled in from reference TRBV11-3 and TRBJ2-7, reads EAGVVQSPRYKIIEKKQPVAFWCNPISGHNTLYWYLQNLGQGPELLIRYENEEAVDDSQLPKDRFSAERLKGVDSTLKIQPAELGDSAVYLCASSSTDSYEQYFGPGTRLTVT.

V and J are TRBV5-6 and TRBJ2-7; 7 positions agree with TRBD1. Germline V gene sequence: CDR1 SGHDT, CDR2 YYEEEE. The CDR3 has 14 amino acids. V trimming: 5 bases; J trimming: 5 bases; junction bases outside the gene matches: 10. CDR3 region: CASSSDRVGHEQYF. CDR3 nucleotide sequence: TGTGCCAGCAGTTCCGACAGGGTGGGACACGAGCAGTACTTC.

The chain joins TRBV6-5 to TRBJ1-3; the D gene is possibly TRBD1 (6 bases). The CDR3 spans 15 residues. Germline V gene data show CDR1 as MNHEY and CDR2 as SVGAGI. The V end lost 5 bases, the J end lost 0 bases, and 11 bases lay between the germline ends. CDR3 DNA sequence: TGTGCCAGCAGTCCGACAGGCCTCTCTGGAAACACCATATATTTT. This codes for CASSPTGLSGNTIYF.

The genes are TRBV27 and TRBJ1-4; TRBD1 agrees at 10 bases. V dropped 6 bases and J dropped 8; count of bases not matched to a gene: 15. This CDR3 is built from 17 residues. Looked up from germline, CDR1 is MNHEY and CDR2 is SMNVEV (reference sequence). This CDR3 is CASSYAPGTGVKEKLFF. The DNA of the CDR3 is TGTGCCAGCAGCTATGCACCCGGGACAGGGGTTAAGGAAAAACTGTTTTTT. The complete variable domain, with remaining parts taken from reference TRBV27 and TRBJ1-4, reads EAQVTQNPRYLITVTGKKLTVTCSQNMNHEYMSWYRQDPGLGLRQIYYSMNVEVTDKGDVPEGYKVSRKEKRNFPLILESPSPNQTSLYFCASSYAPGTGVKEKLFFGSGTQLSVL.

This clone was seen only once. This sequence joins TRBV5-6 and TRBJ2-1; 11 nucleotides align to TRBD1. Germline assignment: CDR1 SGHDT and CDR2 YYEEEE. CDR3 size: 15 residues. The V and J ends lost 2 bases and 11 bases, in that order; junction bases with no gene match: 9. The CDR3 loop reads CASSFPGQGVAKQFF. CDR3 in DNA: TGTGCCAGCAGCTTTCCGGGACAGGGGGTTGCTAAGCAGTTCTTC. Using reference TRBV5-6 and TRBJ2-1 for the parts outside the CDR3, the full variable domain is DAGVTQSPTHLIKTRGQQVTLRCSPKSGHDTVSWYQQALGQGPQFIFQYYEEEERQRGNFPDRFSGHQFPNYSSELNVNALLLGDSALYLCASSFPGQGVAKQFFGPGTRLTVL.

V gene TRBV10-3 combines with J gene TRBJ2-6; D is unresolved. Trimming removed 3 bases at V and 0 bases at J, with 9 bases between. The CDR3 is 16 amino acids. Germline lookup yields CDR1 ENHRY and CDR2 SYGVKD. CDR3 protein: CAISDVGLSGANVLTF. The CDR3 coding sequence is TGTGCCATCAGTGACGTCGGCCTCTCTGGGGCCAACGTCCTGACTTTC.

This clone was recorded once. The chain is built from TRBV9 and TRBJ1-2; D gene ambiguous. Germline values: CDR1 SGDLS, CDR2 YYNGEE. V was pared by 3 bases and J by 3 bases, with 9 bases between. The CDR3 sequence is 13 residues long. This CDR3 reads CASSGSGHYGYTF. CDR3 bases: TGTGCCAGCAGCGGAAGTGGGCACTATGGCTACACCTTC.

Written as DNA, the CDR3 is TGTGCCAGCAGCTTACATTCAGGGGGGATTCAGCCCCAGCATTTT. Its protein product is CASSLHSGGIQPQHF. The chain links TRBV7-2 to TRBJ1-5; TRBD1 agrees at 7 bases. The CDR3 contains 15 residues. In germline, CDR1 is SGHTA, CDR2 FQGNSA. V shed 2 bases and J 6 bases; nucleotides not matched to a gene: 7.